What follows are 30 T cell receptor beta chains derived from one specimen sequenced in a study of HIV-infected patients and healthy controls. Reverse transcription used 450 to 550 ng RNA and constant-region primers for alpha and beta. Alpha and beta chain libraries were made separately by chain-specific third strand synthesis with multiplexing indices. TCRdb fed the 5' RACE reads into MiXCR, producing one record per CDR3 protein. The table has approximately 25,000 distinct CDR3 sequences, 8.5% to 9% seen once. No cell fractionation was done, so the repertoire covers all unsorted peripheral blood T cells. Sample: blood. The receptors originated from an adult in good health.

Many counts were recorded for this clonotype. The chain recombines TRBV20-1 with TRBJ1-6, with unresolved D. This CDR3 comprises 14 residues. Germline lookup yields CDR1 DFQATT and CDR2 SNEGSKA (reference sequence). V lost 6 bases and J 3 bases, leaving 12 bases between the germline ends. Here the CDR3 DNA reads TGCAGTGCCCGCGGTACTGGCTATAATTCACCCCTCCACTTT. Residues: CSARGTGYNSPLHF.

This clonotype was recorded at least ten times. The chain has TRBV20-1 and TRBJ2-4, with 10 bases that match TRBD2. The CDR3 runs 16 residues. The J segment lost 0 bases and the V segment lost 3 bases, leaving 5 bases of the junction unmatched. Germline lookup yields CDR1 DFQATT and CDR2 SNEGSKA (reference sequence). The CDR3 spells CSASLAGALAKNIQYF. The CDR3 nucleotides are TGCAGTGCTAGCCTAGCGGGGGCCCTAGCCAAAAACATTCAGTACTTC.

This clonotype is judged medium-sized (0.01 to 0.1%). This chain joins TRBV12-3 or TRBV12-4 and TRBJ1-4; unclear D gene. CDR3 length: 14 amino acids. Trimming took off 3 bases at V and 8 bases at J, with 13 bases between the two ends. The CDR3 DNA follows: TGTGCCAGCAGTTTGTCATACGGGGAAGAAAAACTGTTTTTT. This translates into CASSLSYGEEKLFF.

This clonotype was seen at least ten times. The chain uses TRBV7-6 and TRBJ2-2; D possibly corresponds to TRBD1 (5 bases). Germline loops: CDR1 SGHVS, CDR2 FNYEAQ. V was shortened by 2 bases and J by 1 base, with 11 bases between the two germline ends. The CDR3 is 16 amino acids. The CDR3 loop reads CASSLMAGQNTGELFF. The CDR3 DNA follows: TGTGCCAGCAGCTTAATGGCAGGGCAGAACACCGGGGAGCTGTTTTTT.

Only a few counts were recorded for this clonotype. The chain recombines TRBV4-2 with TRBJ2-2; a weak D match, TRBD1 (6 bases). CDR3 length equals 18 residues. Trimming took 3 bases from V and 2 from J, leaving 19 bases between them. Germline CDR1 is LGHNA and CDR2 is YNFKEQ. The CDR3 sequence is CASSQEHTWGPNTGELFF. CDR3 in DNA: TGTGCCAGCAGCCAGGAACACACATGGGGGCCAAACACCGGGGAGCTGTTTTTT.

This clonotype showed up many times. The chain uses TRBV7-7 and TRBJ2-3, with no clear D. Germline V CDR1 and CDR2: SSHAT, FNYEAQ (reference sequence). The ends were cut back, 7 bases at V and 6 bases at J, with 29 bases in the middle. The CDR3 runs to 18 residues. The CDR3 DNA is TGTGCCAGCAACCAGAAGGGATTGCCAGTTCTTATCCCCGATACGCAGTATTTT. Translating gives CASNQKGLPVLIPDTQYF.

This clonotype was found many times. This chain uses TRBV7-8 with TRBJ1-2, with D unclear. The V gene's germline CDR1 is SGHVS and CDR2 FQNEAQ. V was trimmed by 5 bases and J by 2 bases, leaving 9 bases between them. The CDR3 has 13 residues. DNA for the CDR3: TGTGCCAGCAGCCCCACAGAAAACTATGGCTACACCTTC. This encodes CASSPTENYGYTF.

This clonotype was picked up a small number of times. The chain uses TRBV6-4 and TRBJ2-1, with 9 nucleotides matching TRBD2. V shed 5 bases, J shed 8 bases, and the junction held 7 bases outside the gene matches. This CDR3 is 14 amino acids long. Germline V gene lookup returns CDR1 MRHNA and CDR2 SNTAGT. CDR3 bases: TGTGCCAGCAGTTTGGCGGGGGGGCCCGATGAGCAGTTCTTC. It yields the protein CASSLAGGPDEQFF.

This clonotype was counted between two and nine times. This sequence joins TRBV7-3 and TRBJ2-7, with 7 bases fitting TRBD1. The J segment lost 1 base and the V segment lost 3 bases, leaving 9 bases of the junction unmatched. The CDR3 has 16 residues. Looked up from germline, CDR1 is SGHTA and CDR2 is FQGTGA. The chain's CDR3 is CASSFSKGAGSYEQYF. DNA for the CDR3: TGTGCCAGCAGCTTTTCTAAGGGGGCAGGGTCCTACGAGCAGTACTTC.

In this sample, this clonotype turned up a few times. A much larger clone differs by one base, so this may be a read error. The rearrangement joins TRBV5-1 to TRBJ1-1; 8 bases agree with TRBD1. The ends lost 0 bases at V and 1 base at J; junction bases unmatched: 2. Per the germline V gene, CDR1 is SGHRS and CDR2 is YFSETQ. The length of the CDR3 is 15 residues. Here the CDR3 reads CASSLVGTGNTEAFF. CDR3 nucleotide sequence: TGCGCCAGCAGCTTGGTGGGGACAGGGAACACTGAAGCTTTCTTT. Variable domain in full (rest from reference TRBV5-1 and TRBJ1-1): KAGVTQTPRYLIKTRGQQVTLSCSPISGHRSVSWYQQTPGQGLQFLFEYFSETQRNKGNFPGRFSGRQFSNSRSEMNVSTLELGDSALYLCASSLVGTGNTEAFFGQGTRLTVV.

The chain is built from TRBV6-2 or TRBV6-3 and TRBJ1-5, with no clear D. Germline CDR1 and CDR2: MNHEY and SVGEGT. The CDR3 is 12 amino acids. V gave up 8 bases and J gave up 7 bases, with 12 bases separating them. CDR3 residues: CASQSMGQPQHF. The CDR3 coding sequence is TGTGCCAGCCAGAGTATGGGGCAGCCCCAGCATTTT.

This clonotype was observed many times. The genes are TRBV4-3 and TRBJ2-3; D is perhaps TRBD2 (5 bases). The CDR3 is 14 amino acids. Germline V CDR1 and CDR2: LGHNA, YSLEER. V was clipped by 0 bases and J by 5 bases, with 9 bases between them. This CDR3 is CASSQEGGLDTQYF. The CDR3 DNA is TGCGCCAGCAGCCAAGAAGGCGGGTTAGATACGCAGTATTTT.

The table lists this clonotype with many counts. This chain links TRBV3-1 with TRBJ1-2, with D uncertain. The germline V gene has CDR1 LGHDT and CDR2 YNNKEL (reference sequence). V dropped 0 bases and J dropped 3 bases, with 11 bases sitting between them. The CDR3 totals 15 residues. The CDR3 here is CASSQDPKPYYGYTF. The CDR3 DNA follows: TGTGCCAGCAGCCAAGATCCGAAACCCTACTATGGCTACACCTTC.

Ten or more counts support this clonotype. The gene calls are TRBV3-1 and TRBJ1-6; weak D call: TRBD1 (6 bases). Germline V gene sequence: CDR1 LGHDT, CDR2 YNNKEL (reference sequence). The CDR3 spans 17 residues. Trimming removed 4 bases from V and 10 bases from J, with 23 bases in between. The CDR3 sequence is CASSRKGGNSIESPLHF. The CDR3 region has the DNA TGTGCCAGCAGCCGAAAAGGGGGAAACTCCATCGAGTCACCCCTCCACTTT. The entire variable domain, with the rest obtained from reference TRBV3-1 and TRBJ1-6, is as follows: DTAVSQTPKYLVTQMGNDKSIKCEQNLGHDTMYWYKQDSKKFLKIMFSYNNKELIINETVPNRFSPKSPDKAHLNLHINSLELGDSAVYFCASSRKGGNSIESPLHFGNGTRLTVT.

The V gene is TRBV5-7, the J gene TRBJ2-4; D not resolved. TRBV5-7 is an open reading frame, and its role is uncertain. Trimming took off 5 bases at V and 1 base at J, with 10 bases between the two ends. There are 14 residues in the CDR3. CDR3 in amino acids: CASSLMRAKNIQYF. The CDR3 DNA sequence: TGTGCCAGCAGTTTGATGAGGGCCAAAAACATTCAGTACTTC.

This clonotype was observed many times. The V and J genes are TRBV27 and TRBJ1-5; 9 bases map to TRBD1. Germline CDR1 and CDR2: MNHEY and SMNVEV (reference sequence). The CDR3 length is 17 residues. V was clipped by 6 bases and J by 5 bases; unmatched bases: 14. DNA for the CDR3: TGTGCCAGCAGCCCGACCGGACAGGGGACCTACTATCAGCCCCAGCATTTT. Translating it yields CASSPTGQGTYYQPQHF.

This clonotype has at least ten counts. The chain recombines TRBV7-2 with TRBJ1-5; TRBD1 might be the D (6 bases). The length of the CDR3 is 14 residues. The germline V gene has CDR1 SGHTA and CDR2 FQGNSA. Trimming took off 3 bases at V and 4 bases at J, with 10 bases between the two ends. The DNA for the CDR3 is TGTGCCAGCAGCTTCGACAGGAGTAATCAGCCCCAGCATTTT. It encodes CASSFDRSNQPQHF. The entire variable domain, with the rest obtained from reference TRBV7-2 and TRBJ1-5, is as follows: GAGVSQSPSNKVTEKGKDVELRCDPISGHTALYWYRQSLGQGLEFLIYFQGNSAPDKSGLPSDRFSAERTGGSVSTLTIQRTQQEDSAVYLCASSFDRSNQPQHFGDGTRLSIL.

This clonotype was seen many times. This sequence joins TRBV6-5 and TRBJ2-2; possibly TRBD2 for D (5 bases). Trimming shortened V by 8 bases and J by 5 bases, and 12 bases separated the two germline ends. Per germline, CDR1 MNHEY and CDR2 SVGAGI. CDR3 size: 13 residues. The CDR3 sequence is CASRVPGTGELFF. The CDR3, as DNA: TGTGCCAGCCGGGTCCCGGGGACCGGGGAGCTGTTTTTT.

This clonotype was counted ten times or more. The rearrangement uses TRBV20-1 and TRBJ1-5; D possibly corresponds to TRBD1 (5 bases). Germline CDR1 reads DFQATT; CDR2 reads SNEGSKA (reference sequence). The V and J ends lost 1 base and 5 bases respectively, with 9 bases between them. The CDR3 has 13 amino acids. CDR3 sequence: CSARVSRDQPQHF. Here the CDR3 DNA reads TGCAGTGCTAGAGTCTCCAGGGATCAGCCCCAGCATTTT.

CDR3 nucleotides: TGTGCCACACTGGCAGGGTGGAATGAGCAGTTCTTC. Translated: CATLAGWNEQFF. V is TRBV19 and J is TRBJ2-1; TRBD1 is a possible D gene (5 bases). V was cut by 10 bases and J by 7 bases, with 14 bases left in between. This CDR3 is 12 amino acids long. From germline, CDR1 is LNHDA and CDR2 SQIVND (reference sequence).

This clonotype has ten or more counts. The chain carries TRBV20-1 and TRBJ2-1; perhaps D is TRBD1 or TRBD2 (6 bases each). Germline CDR1 reads DFQATT; CDR2 reads SNEGSKA (reference sequence). This CDR3 contains 14 residues. Trimming shortened V by 2 bases and J by 5 bases, and 13 bases separated the two germline ends. CDR3 nucleotides: TGCAGTGCTAGAAAGGGGGGTCCCCACAATGAGCAGTTCTTC. This sequence encodes CSARKGGPHNEQFF.

This clonotype was counted ten times or more. This CDR3 is CASSQDGTSGLVDTQYF. For the CDR3, the DNA is TGTGCCAGCAGCCAAGACGGGACTAGCGGTCTCGTGGATACGCAGTATTTT. This rearrangement joins TRBV3-1 to TRBJ2-3; 11 nucleotides agree with TRBD2. Looked up from germline, CDR1 is LGHDT and CDR2 is YNNKEL (reference sequence). This CDR3 is 17 amino acids long. The ends lost 0 bases at V and 6 bases at J; junction bases unmatched: 8.

This clonotype counts as medium-sized. V usage is TRBV7-9 and J usage is TRBJ1-6; the D is unclear. Per germline, CDR1 SEHNR and CDR2 FQNEAQ (reference sequence). This CDR3 spans 14 amino acids. Deletions cut 1 base from V and 13 bases from J, with 14 bases between. The CDR3 region is CASSLGSVAIPLHF. The CDR3 region has the DNA TGTGCCAGCAGCTTAGGCTCAGTGGCCATCCCCCTCCACTTT.

Many counts were recorded for this clonotype. J is TRBJ1-3 and V is TRBV14; TRBD1 is a possible D gene (6 bases). V lost 5 bases, J lost 4 bases, and 15 bases lay in between. Germline CDR1 and CDR2: SGHDN and FVKESK. The CDR3 is 15 amino acids. CDR3 nucleotides: TGTGCCAGCAGCGAAGCCGGGACACGAGGAAACACCATATATTTT. Amino acids: CASSEAGTRGNTIYF. Full variable domain (outside the CDR3, taken from reference TRBV14 and TRBJ1-3): EAGVTQFPSHSVIEKGQTVTLRCDPISGHDNLYWYRRVMGKEIKFLLHFVKESKQDESGMPNNRFLAERTGGTYSTLKVQPAELEDSGVYFCASSEAGTRGNTIYFGEGSWLTVV.

This clonotype appeared many times. The CDR3 coding sequence is TGTGCCAGCAGCCCCCACCTCGGGCGGTATGAAAAACTGTTTTTT. Protein product: CASSPHLGRYEKLFF. The genes are TRBV3-1 and TRBJ1-4; D not certain. The CDR3 is 15 residues long. CDR1 and CDR2 (germline): LGHDT, YNNKEL (reference sequence). V was cut by 4 bases and J by 6 bases, with 15 bases left in between.

This clonotype was recorded many times. The genes are TRBV6-2 or TRBV6-3 and TRBJ2-7; D gene unclear. Germline V gene sequence: CDR1 MNHEY, CDR2 SVGEGT. The CDR3 is 11 amino acids. The V and J ends lost 5 bases and 6 bases respectively, with 8 bases between them. The CDR3 is CASSPSREQYF. CDR3 DNA: TGTGCCAGCAGTCCCTCTCGCGAGCAGTACTTC.

This clonotype has ten or more counts. The chain joins TRBV12-3 or TRBV12-4 to TRBJ1-5; 11 positions agree with TRBD1. This CDR3 has 15 amino acids. Trimming at V came to 5 bases and at J to 7 bases, leaving 7 bases not matched to a gene. The CDR3 here is CASSPRTGGGQPQHF. DNA of the CDR3: TGTGCCAGCAGTCCCCGGACAGGGGGCGGGCAGCCCCAGCATTTT.

This clonotype was recorded at least ten times. The chain has TRBV5-1 and TRBJ1-5; a possible D gene is TRBD1 (5 bases). Trimming removed 5 bases at V and 0 bases at J, with 12 bases between. The CDR3 contains 15 residues. Germline V lookup: CDR1 SGHRS, CDR2 YFSETQ. CDR3 protein: CASRSTADSNQPQHF. CDR3 DNA sequence: TGCGCCAGCAGATCGACAGCTGATAGCAATCAGCCCCAGCATTTT.

This clonotype was counted many times. The chain is built from TRBV12-3 or TRBV12-4 and TRBJ2-7; D may be TRBD2 (6 bases). The V end was cut by 5 bases, the J end by 5 bases, with 19 bases between. There are 15 residues in the CDR3. The CDR3 region has the DNA TGTGCCAGCAGTCCCGCCGTGGAGGGGAACCACGAGCAGTACTTC. It codes for CASSPAVEGNHEQYF.

This clonotype has a count of ten or more. CDR3 loop: CASSIPGNTEAFF. CDR3 in DNA: TGTGCCAGTAGTATTCCGGGTAACACTGAAGCTTTCTTT. The gene calls are TRBV19 and TRBJ1-1, with D hard to call. Germline-derived CDR1 and CDR2 are LNHDA and SQIVND (reference sequence). The CDR3 spans 13 residues. Between the trimmed V and J ends, which lost 3 bases and 2 bases, there was a span of 7 bases.